The next 26 T cell receptor beta chains were all read from a single sample in a study of blood T cells in healthy people across ages. Alongside a J-beta primer mix, a sample-barcoded 5' primer served in a second PCR lasting about 6 to 11 cycles. Each CDR3 protein gets one entry after TCRdb re-called the 5' RACE reads with MiXCR. The sample carries about 1.1 million distinct CDR3 sequences, less than 45% recorded once. The specimen sequenced was blood. The receptors were gathered from a man in his late teens or twenties in good health.

V usage is TRBV9 and J usage is TRBJ2-3; D tentatively reads TRBD1 or TRBD2 (5 bases each). V gave up 4 bases and J gave up 11 bases, with 14 bases separating them. Germline CDR1 SGDLS, CDR2 YYNGEE. The length of the CDR3 is 12 residues. CDR3 loop: CASSQNQGVQYF. The DNA for the CDR3 is TGTGCCAGCAGCCAAAACCAGGGAGTGCAGTATTTT.

The V and J genes are TRBV20-1 and TRBJ1-2, with D possibly being TRBD1 (6 bases). The CDR3 loop spans 17 amino acids. Germline V gene sequence: CDR1 DFQATT, CDR2 SNEGSKA (reference sequence). V shed 0 bases and J shed 12 bases, with 29 bases lying between them. The CDR3 DNA is TGCAGTGCTAGAGACCCGACAAAGCCCCTATCTATCGGGGGCGACACCTTC. Amino acid sequence: CSARDPTKPLSIGGDTF.

DNA for the CDR3: TGTGCCAGCAGGTTGCAGGGGTCGAATGGCTACACCTTC. Translated, it gives CASRLQGSNGYTF. The rearrangement uses TRBV12-3 or TRBV12-4 and TRBJ1-2; the D gene is possibly TRBD1 (6 bases). The CDR3 is 13 residues long. Trimming took 6 bases from V and 6 from J, leaving 14 bases between them.

This clonotype appeared a few times. This rearrangement joins TRBV6-5 to TRBJ1-2; D perhaps matches TRBD1 (5 bases). Looked up from germline, CDR1 is MNHEY and CDR2 is SVGAGI. Trimming pared 5 bases from V and 0 bases from J, leaving 10 bases between. The CDR3 is 14 residues long. The CDR3 protein is CASSVRATNYGYTF. The CDR3 DNA sequence: TGTGCCAGCAGTGTCAGGGCTACTAACTATGGCTACACCTTC.

A few counts support this clonotype. This rearrangement joins TRBV6-6 to TRBJ2-4; no definite D call. The germline gives CDR1 MNHNY, CDR2 SVGAGI (reference sequence). The CDR3 sequence is 15 residues long. Trimming cost V 2 bases and J 5 bases, with 13 bases left between them. This CDR3 reads CASSYPSDRQNIQYF. DNA for the CDR3: TGTGCCAGCAGTTACCCCAGTGACCGTCAAAACATTCAGTACTTC.

The chain joins TRBV3-1 to TRBJ1-2; D possibly corresponds to TRBD1 (5 bases). Trimming removed 0 bases at V and 7 bases at J, with 12 bases between. This CDR3 is 14 amino acids long. Germline-derived CDR1 and CDR2 are LGHDT and YNNKEL (reference sequence). The CDR3 spells CASSQDRVSAGYTF. The CDR3 DNA sequence: TGTGCCAGCAGCCAAGACAGGGTTTCAGCTGGCTACACCTTC.

This CDR3 is CAITWDSKETQYF. CDR3 nucleotide sequence: TGTGCCATCACGTGGGACTCAAAAGAGACCCAGTACTTC. The chain has TRBV10-3 and TRBJ2-5; TRBD2 is a possible D gene (6 bases). CDR3 length: 13 amino acids. Germline CDR1 and CDR2: ENHRY and SYGVKD. V lost 7 bases to trimming and J lost 3 bases, with 12 bases between them.

This clonotype has just a few counts. The chain joins TRBV20-1 to TRBJ2-7, with unresolved D. V gave up 0 bases and J gave up 0 bases, with 9 bases separating them. In germline, CDR1 is DFQATT, CDR2 SNEGSKA (reference sequence). The CDR3 covers 14 residues. The CDR3 sequence: CSARDPRTSYEQYF. For the CDR3, the DNA is TGCAGTGCTAGAGATCCTAGGACCTCCTACGAGCAGTACTTC.

The CDR3: CATATGTPYNEQYF. CDR3 bases: TGCGCCACCGCAACAGGGACTCCCTACAATGAGCAGTACTTC. The gene calls are TRBV5-1 and TRBJ2-1, with D possibly being TRBD1 or TRBD2 (6 bases each). TRBJ2-7 matches the DNA end more closely, so the J call is doubtful. CDR1 and CDR2 (germline): SGHRS, YFSETQ. This CDR3 region has 14 residues.

The rearrangement links TRBV6-5 to TRBJ2-7, with TRBD1 matching 8 bases. CDR3 size: 12 residues. The V and J ends lost 6 bases and 11 bases, in that order; junction bases with no gene match: 9. Germline V gene sequence: CDR1 MNHEY, CDR2 SVGAGI. CDR3 sequence: CASRGTGRFEYF. The CDR3 DNA reads TGTGCCAGCAGGGGGACAGGTCGGTTCGAGTACTTC.

A note on this clonotype: A read error may produce the germline difference seen at one junction end. The J gene is TRBJ2-3, the V gene TRBV9; 12 bases align to TRBD1. The CDR3 length is 17 residues. CDR1 is SGDLS, CDR2 YYNGEE, per germline. CDR3 residues: CAGSASGTGGYTDTQYF. Here the CDR3 DNA reads TGTGCCGGCAGCGCAAGCGGGACAGGGGGCTACACAGATACGCAGTATTTT.

This clonotype was detected only a few times. The V call is TRBV7-2, the J call TRBJ1-3, with D possibly being TRBD1 (5 bases). Germline values: CDR1 SGHTA, CDR2 FQGNSA. V lost 2 bases, J lost 2 bases, and 7 bases lay in between. The CDR3 is made up of 14 amino acids. In DNA, the CDR3 is TGTGCCAGCAGCTTACGGGGGACTGGAAACACCATATATTTT. It yields the protein CASSLRGTGNTIYF.

This clonotype was counted between two and nine times. The CDR3 coding sequence is TGTGCCAGCAGTTTAAGGGGGTCGGAAGAGCAGTACTTC. Its protein is CASSLRGSEEQYF. The chain employs TRBV6-2 or TRBV6-3 and TRBJ2-7; D might be TRBD1 (6 bases). Germline CDR1 MNHEY, CDR2 SVGEGT. This CDR3 spans 13 amino acids. Trimming stripped 4 bases from V and 7 bases from J, with 14 bases between.

This clonotype came up a few times. The rearrangement uses TRBV10-3 and TRBJ2-1; D is unclear. The germline V and J ends were trimmed by 2 bases and 5 bases, with 7 bases remaining between them. This CDR3 region has 13 residues. Germline V lookup: CDR1 ENHRY, CDR2 SYGVKD. CDR3 nucleotides: TGTGCCATCAGTGAGGAGGAAGACAATGAGCAGTTCTTC. Amino acids: CAISEEEDNEQFF.

Details on this clonotype: The junction shows a germline mismatch at one end, possibly a read error. J is TRBJ1-4 and V is TRBV4-1; weak D call: TRBD1 (5 bases). CDR3 size: 15 residues. Germline CDR1 reads MGHRA; CDR2 reads YSYEKL. The DNA for the CDR3 is TGCACCAGCAGCCAACAAGGGGTGCGCGGTGAAAAACTGTTTTTT. This gives the protein CTSSQQGVRGEKLFF.

This rearrangement joins TRBV7-9 to TRBJ2-4; 7 bases fit TRBD1. The DNA end is more similar to TRBJ2-7, so the J call may be wrong. The CDR3 runs 16 residues. Germline V CDR1 and CDR2: SEHNR, FQNEAQ (reference sequence). The CDR3 coding sequence is TGTGCCAGCAGCCTTAAGTCGTCCCAAGCAGGGGGCGAGCAGTACTTC. Amino acid sequence: CASSLKSSQAGGEQYF.

This clonotype has just a few counts. V gene TRBV7-9 combines with J gene TRBJ1-5; D call uncertain. CDR1 SEHNR and CDR2 FQNEAQ come from the germline V gene (reference sequence). The V and J ends lost 5 bases and 0 bases respectively, with 8 bases between them. The CDR3 is 14 residues long. CDR3 sequence: CASSKVSSNQPQHF. The CDR3 DNA reads TGTGCCAGCAGCAAAGTCAGTAGCAATCAGCCCCAGCATTTT.

The sample holds many counts of this clonotype. The chain is built from TRBV9 and TRBJ2-3; D call uncertain. The CDR3 sequence is 12 residues long. Trimming shortened V by 3 bases and J by 3 bases, and 5 bases separated the two germline ends. CDR1 SGDLS and CDR2 YYNGEE come from the germline V gene. The DNA of the CDR3 is TGTGCCAGCAGCGCAGTTACAGATACGCAGTATTTT. Protein: CASSAVTDTQYF.

This clonotype was seen more than once but under ten times. The CDR3: CSARESPVPEAFF. CDR3 nucleotide sequence: TGCAGTGCTAGAGAATCCCCCGTCCCTGAAGCTTTCTTT. The J gene is TRBJ1-1, the V gene TRBV20-1, with no clear D. CDR3 length: 13 amino acids. Deletions cut 0 bases from V and 6 bases from J, with 11 bases between. Germline CDR1 and CDR2: DFQATT and SNEGSKA (reference sequence).

The V call is TRBV6-5, the J call TRBJ1-6, with 8 bases fitting TRBD1. The CDR3 runs 19 residues. CDR1 and CDR2 (germline): MNHEY, SVGAGI. Losses at the gene ends were 0 bases for V and 2 bases for J; bases not matched to a gene: 9. Here the CDR3 DNA reads TGTGCCAGCAGTTACTCATCGTCACAGGGGGTAACCTATAATTCACCCCTCCACTTT. Its translation is CASSYSSSQGVTYNSPLHF.

The rearrangement links TRBV9 to TRBJ2-5; D is perhaps TRBD2 (6 bases). Germline CDR1 is SGDLS and CDR2 is YYNGEE. The CDR3 is 15 amino acids. V lost 4 bases, J lost 1 base, and 14 bases lay in between. The CDR3 bases are TGTGCCAGCAGCTCCTCGGGGGTGCTCCAAGAGACCCAGTACTTC. Amino acid sequence: CASSSSGVLQETQYF. The full variable domain, its missing parts supplied by reference TRBV9 and TRBJ2-5, is DSGVTQTPKHLITATGQRVTLRCSPRSGDLSVYWYQQSLDQGLQFLIQYYNGEERAKGNILERFSAQQFPDLHSELNLSSLELGDSALYFCASSSSGVLQETQYFGPGTRLLVL.

The rearrangement links TRBV6-5 to TRBJ2-1; D perhaps matches TRBD2 (5 bases). The V and J ends lost 10 bases and 2 bases respectively, with 18 bases between them. Germline V gene data show CDR1 as MNHEY and CDR2 as SVGAGI. The CDR3 covers 15 residues. The CDR3 is CANSPEGLPYNEQFF. The CDR3 nucleotides are TGTGCCAACAGCCCCGAGGGCCTCCCCTACAATGAGCAGTTCTTC.

V is TRBV6-5 and J is TRBJ1-1, with a tentative D call TRBD1 (5 bases). The CDR3 totals 15 residues. Germline V gene lookup returns CDR1 MNHEY and CDR2 SVGAGI. The ends were cut back, 0 bases at V and 1 base at J, with 9 bases in the middle. For the CDR3, the DNA is TGTGCCAGCAGTTACTCGCCCGGGGGGAACACTGAAGCTTTCTTT. Amino acids: CASSYSPGGNTEAFF.

The V gene is TRBV2, the J gene TRBJ1-4, with 8 nucleotides matching TRBD1. With 7 bases clipped from V and 4 bases from J, the junction kept 5 bases outside the gene matches. The CDR3 length is 14 residues. The germline CDR1 and CDR2 sequences are SNHLY and FYNNEI. The CDR3 DNA follows: TGTGCCAGCAACCAGGGGGCTGGTAATGAAAAACTGTTTTTT. Translation: CASNQGAGNEKLFF.

J is TRBJ2-1 and V is TRBV29-1; no definite D call. The CDR3 is 13 amino acids. CDR1 and CDR2 (germline): SQVTM, ANQGSEA. Deletions cut 4 bases from V and 6 bases from J, with 13 bases between. CDR3 nucleotide sequence: TGCAGCGTTGCAGAGGAGTTGGGCAATGAGCAGTTCTTC. This gives the protein CSVAEELGNEQFF.

The rearrangement links TRBV5-1 to TRBJ2-3, with TRBD1 matching 12 bases. The CDR3 length is 15 residues. CDR1 is SGHRS and CDR2 is YFSETQ in the germline V gene. The J segment lost 8 bases and the V segment lost 4 bases, leaving 8 bases of the junction unmatched. In DNA form, the CDR3 reads TGCGCCAGCAGCCCCGGGACAGGGGGCTTTGGTACGCAGTATTTT. It is translated as CASSPGTGGFGTQYF.